This T cell receptor beta chain comes out of a study of cytomegalovirus exposure and HLA in healthy donors (dated 2017 in TCRdb). With respect to the entire study: In an earlier analysis of some 550 of the donors, 250 to 300 Gb of sequence data and 100 million or so unique TCR beta sequences from about 190 million T cells were reported. Approximately 310 gigabases of sequencing data and approximately 84 million unique TCR sequences were included in an early release covering roughly 700 HLA-typed donors. The genetic ancestry cluster associated with self-reported Caucasian donors included 81% of the 398 genotyped donors. The study was designed to test whether signatures of past pathogen exposure could be identified by cataloging public T cell receptors. The study profiled the T cell repertoires of fewer than 850 subjects by immunosequencing and related them to cytomegalovirus serostatus. In addition to the first cohort of 666 subjects, a separate validation cohort of approximately 120 different subjects was used. To predict cytomegalovirus infection status, the study brought together high-throughput TCR immunosequencing, statistical association of individual TCRs with disease status, and machine learning. A later analysis re-examined previously published TCR beta repertoires from over 500 donors and added high-resolution HLA genotyping to investigate patterns of TCR occurrence. Rather than using new phenotypic data, the later analysis identified candidate immune exposures from TCR beta sequences and from how often those sequences occurred across donors. An earlier analysis of 450 to 750 of the donors used high-throughput TCR beta sequencing to judge whether each TCR beta V gene segment behaved as functional or pseudogenic. Donor age, sex, ethnicity and CMV serostatus were compiled alongside the repertoire data. In a later genetic analysis, genome-wide SNP genotypes for 398 of the 666 donors were used, and that subset was treated as a discovery cohort. Every discovery cohort repertoire had been produced on one sequencing platform. Both class I and class II loci were covered by HLA typing, at four-digit resolution. Typing coverage differed by locus: A, B, C, DRB1 and DQB1 were typed in about 620-630 donors, DQA1 in 500 to 550, DPA1 in over 600, and DPB1 in about 450. Because of strong linkage in the cohort, five DR-DQ haplotypes were treated as single units for association and clustering. Across about 370 genotyped donors of the cohort, an average of roughly 250,000 unique TCR beta nucleotide sequences per donor were sequenced, and roughly a sixth of those sequences were non-productive. What the research found in general, with its limitations: Approximately 18 rarely observed V segments, including chromosome 9 orphons, were excluded from the earlier analysis of 550 to 700 of the donors because counts were too low. Because the 87-base-pair reads could not distinguish some IMGT-functional V segments, including TRBV6-2 and TRBV6-3, those segments were excluded. The authors suggested that the approach could potentially be generalized to other disease states and immunological phenotypes. Cytomegalovirus status was reported to be diagnosed by the classifier with high specificity and sensitivity in both the original and validation cohorts. The study listed approximately 150 TCR beta chains as associated with cytomegalovirus. Correlated functional status among segregating V segments might be attributable to linkage disequilibrium, but an unknown experimental factor could not be ruled out. Most CMV-associated TCR beta chains appeared to be HLA-restricted in a later analysis, and the HLA associations seemed to be driven largely by CMV exposure. V-gene and J-gene trimming of TCR beta chains was associated with a missense DCLRE1C variant in a later genetic analysis, and the association was replicated in an independent cohort. A later analysis found that HLA-associated TCR beta chains were more clonally expanded and had lower generation probabilities than equally common non-associated chains. Most TCR sequences were observed very rarely across donors, whereas some public TCRs were present in many individuals. Specific HLA alleles were associated with roughly 16,000 TCR beta sequences at a false discovery rate of 0.05 in a later analysis. In a later genetic analysis, fewer N-insertions in productive TCRs were reported among donors in an Asian-associated ancestry cluster than the approximately 630-donor mean. HLA typing was unavailable for some donors at each locus, so association tests used only the typed subset. The presence/absence analyses assumed that sequencing depth was roughly uniform across donors, and that assumption may not be true. For the cohort, immune exposure information was limited to CMV serostatus. In a later analysis, the rate of TCR association differed among HLA loci, with DRB1 alleles having the most associated TCRs and HLA-C alleles having the fewest. A group of highly shared sequence variants was considered likely to be a technical artifact of the sequencing pipeline. In vitro tests confirmed that a few of the cytomegalovirus-associated TCR beta chains recognize cytomegalovirus antigens. A further reported finding was that TCR beta sequences accurately predicted the HLA-A and HLA-B alleles for most subjects in the first cohort. Broadly in line with IMGT annotations, most TCR beta V segments showed up in productive rearrangements about 87% or about 30% of the time in an earlier analysis of several hundred of the donors. The cohort was sequenced for TCR beta chains only, and without alpha or paired-chain data the features that could be detected were limited. In a later analysis, several top co-occurrence clusters were reported to appear linked to parvovirus B19, influenza, CMV and Epstein-Barr virus. When HLA alleles, especially DR and DQ, strongly co-occurred, attributing TCR associations to individual alleles was difficult.

The cohort comprised more than 550 healthy bone marrow donors. All cohort members were sampled while nominally healthy, although unrecorded immune exposures were likely present. The donor tested CMV seronegative and was one of the 352 seronegative cohort members. A peripheral blood sample was collected from each donor, and TCR beta sequencing was performed on peripheral blood mononuclear cells. The Qiagen DNeasy Blood Extraction Kit was used to extract genomic DNA from the blood cell samples. Remarks on this clone: Its antigen has not been determined. It has no much larger one-base neighbor in the sample; base qualities were not kept.

Germline trimming: 3 bases from V, 6 bases from J; junction bases outside gene matches: 1. The CDR3 covers 15 residues, taking in both the cysteine and the phenylalanine. CDR3 DNA only is kept here, 45 bases in frame from base 1. Via the germline V gene, CDR1 is KGHSH and CDR2 LQKENI. Library preparation employed the immunoSEQ multiplex PCR assay. For the multiplex PCR, a mixture combining 60 forward primers for TCR Vbeta segments and 13 reverse primers for TCR Jbeta segments was used. The CDR3 region of rearranged TCR beta genes was amplified from genomic DNA with a multiplex PCR assay. The amplified TCR beta libraries were sequenced on the Illumina HiSeq System as 87-base-pair reads. As for the authors' bioinformatics: Across the 700 or so repertoires, a later analysis counted roughly 77 million unique TCR beta chains, some 11 million of which were shared by at least two donors. Raw reads were error-corrected and collapsed into unique sequences by a nearest-neighbor algorithm in which closely related sequences were merged to remove PCR and sequencing errors. V, D and J gene segments were assigned by aligning CDR3 sequences to IMGT reference sequences. For a sequence to be retained, a match of at least six nucleotides was required to both a V gene segment and a J gene segment. A rearrangement counted as productive if the CDR3 had no stop codons and remained in frame with V and J, and every other rearrangement counted as non-productive. Following IMGT convention, CDR3 was defined as the stretch from the second conserved V-encoded cysteine to the conserved J-encoded phenylalanine. The earlier analysis of roughly 590 of the donors excluded any sequence lacking an unambiguous match to a single V gene segment. An earlier analysis of 550 to 650 of the donors classified V segments as functional when productive rearrangements were above 56.7% and as segregating when the standard deviation between donors was above 5%. A statistical classification framework was built to diagnose cytomegalovirus status from the catalog of TCR beta chain sequences. V and J gene assignment, in a later analysis, came from comparing TCR nucleotide sequences with IMGT/GENE-DB human TR gene sequences. In a later analysis, CDR3 sequences and most-parsimonious VDJ recombination scenarios were assigned using the TCRdist pipeline. In a later analysis, every TCR beta chain was defined by the combination of its CDR3 amino acid sequence and its V-gene family, and reads without a unique V-gene family were dropped. In a later analysis, 500 to 700 highly shared, low-generation-probability nucleotide sequences were removed to address suspected cross-contamination and a sequencing artifact. A later analysis calculated a clonal expansion index for each public chain from normalized within-repertoire ranks of inferred template counts. A later analysis computed generation probabilities with a VDJ recombination model fitted to out-of-frame rearrangements, and checked the results against IGoR. Hypergeometric tests were used in a later analysis to score TCR-TCR, TCR-HLA and TCR-CMV co-occurrence, with a repertoire-size bias correction applied to the TCR pairs. A later analysis estimated false discovery rates by permuting HLA or CMV assignments 20 times. In a later analysis, co-occurring TCRs were grouped with DBSCAN, and TCRdist sequence similarity was added when clustering was performed within HLA-allele-positive subsets. Repertoires with fewer than 30,000 or more than 120,000 public chains were left out of co-occurrence clustering, as were several repertoires with anomalous nucleotide sharing. Drawn from immuneACCESS, this table holds only the in-frame rearrangements with V and J called that TCRdb kept. Clones are partly lost; checked studies trace under half to an unresolved V gene and leave the rest unexplained. V and J calls and clone size are as listed in that table; D and trimming were resolved from the DNA. Counted in this sample were 220,000 or so clones; 70% to 85% of them appeared once. The top ten constitute 3% to 4.5% of the sample.

The chain links TRBV18 with TRBJ2-2, with 13 bases aligning to TRBD2. The receptor comes from a male donor in good health and CMV-seronegative. Sequenced input: PBMCs. The CDR3 amino acid sequence is: CASSPGLAGAGELFF. The DNA sequence follows: TGTGCCAGCTCACCTGGACTAGCGGGAGCCGGGGAGCTGTTTTTT.